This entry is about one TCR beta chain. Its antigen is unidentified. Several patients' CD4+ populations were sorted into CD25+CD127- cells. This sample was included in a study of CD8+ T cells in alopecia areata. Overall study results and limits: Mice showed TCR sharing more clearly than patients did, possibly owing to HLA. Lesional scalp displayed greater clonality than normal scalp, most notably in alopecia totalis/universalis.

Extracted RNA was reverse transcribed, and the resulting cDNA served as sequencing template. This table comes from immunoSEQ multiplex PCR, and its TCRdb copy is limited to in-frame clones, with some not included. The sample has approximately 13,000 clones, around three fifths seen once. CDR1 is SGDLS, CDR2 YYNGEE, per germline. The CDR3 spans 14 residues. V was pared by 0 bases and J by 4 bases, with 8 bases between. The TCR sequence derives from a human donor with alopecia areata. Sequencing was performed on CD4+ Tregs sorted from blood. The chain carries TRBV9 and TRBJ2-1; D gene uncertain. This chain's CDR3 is CASSVAAPYNEQFF. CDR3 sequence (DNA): TGTGCCAGCAGCGTAGCGGCACCTTACAATGAGCAGTTCTTC.